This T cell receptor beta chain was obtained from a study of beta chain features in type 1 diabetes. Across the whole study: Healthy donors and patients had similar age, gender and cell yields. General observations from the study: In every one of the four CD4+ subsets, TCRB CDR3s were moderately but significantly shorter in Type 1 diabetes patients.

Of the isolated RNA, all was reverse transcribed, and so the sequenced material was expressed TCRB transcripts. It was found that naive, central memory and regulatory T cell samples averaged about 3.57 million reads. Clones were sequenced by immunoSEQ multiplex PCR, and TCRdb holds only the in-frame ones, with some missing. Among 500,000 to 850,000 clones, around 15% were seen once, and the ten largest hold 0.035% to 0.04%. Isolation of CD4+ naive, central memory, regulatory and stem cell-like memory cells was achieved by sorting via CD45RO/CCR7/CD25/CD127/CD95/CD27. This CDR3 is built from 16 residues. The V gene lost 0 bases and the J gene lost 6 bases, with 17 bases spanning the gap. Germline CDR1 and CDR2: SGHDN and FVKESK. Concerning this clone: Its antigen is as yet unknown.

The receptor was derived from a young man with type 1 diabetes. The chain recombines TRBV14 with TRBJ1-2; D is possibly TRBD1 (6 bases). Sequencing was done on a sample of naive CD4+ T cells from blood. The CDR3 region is CASSQDSSGTKNGYTF. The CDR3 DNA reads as TGTGCCAGCAGCCAAGATTCGTCAGGGACAAAGAATGGCTACACCTTC.